This T cell receptor (beta chain) is drawn from a study of CD8 T cells in ankylosing spondylitis. TCRdb re-analysed the 5' RACE reads in MiXCR, keeping a single row per CDR3 protein. The data show some 330,000 distinct CDR3 sequences, around 8% seen once. Study outcomes and limitations: What appeared characteristic of ankylosing spondylitis blood was a TCR beta motif of under 10 highly homologous variants.

A word on this clonotype: The antigen remains unidentified.

This CDR3 is 15 amino acids long. Germline CDR1 and CDR2: SGHRS and YFSETQ. Trimming pared 1 base from V and 1 base from J, leaving 11 bases between. This rearrangement joins TRBV5-1 to TRBJ1-1, with a tentative D call TRBD1 (6 bases). This sequence originates from a male donor with ankylosing spondylitis. The sequenced material came from blood, either unsorted or a sorted T cell fraction (not recorded which). CDR3 nucleotides: TGCGCCAGCAGCTTGCAGCCAGGGGCGAACACTGAAGCTTTCTTT. This gives the protein CASSLQPGANTEAFF.